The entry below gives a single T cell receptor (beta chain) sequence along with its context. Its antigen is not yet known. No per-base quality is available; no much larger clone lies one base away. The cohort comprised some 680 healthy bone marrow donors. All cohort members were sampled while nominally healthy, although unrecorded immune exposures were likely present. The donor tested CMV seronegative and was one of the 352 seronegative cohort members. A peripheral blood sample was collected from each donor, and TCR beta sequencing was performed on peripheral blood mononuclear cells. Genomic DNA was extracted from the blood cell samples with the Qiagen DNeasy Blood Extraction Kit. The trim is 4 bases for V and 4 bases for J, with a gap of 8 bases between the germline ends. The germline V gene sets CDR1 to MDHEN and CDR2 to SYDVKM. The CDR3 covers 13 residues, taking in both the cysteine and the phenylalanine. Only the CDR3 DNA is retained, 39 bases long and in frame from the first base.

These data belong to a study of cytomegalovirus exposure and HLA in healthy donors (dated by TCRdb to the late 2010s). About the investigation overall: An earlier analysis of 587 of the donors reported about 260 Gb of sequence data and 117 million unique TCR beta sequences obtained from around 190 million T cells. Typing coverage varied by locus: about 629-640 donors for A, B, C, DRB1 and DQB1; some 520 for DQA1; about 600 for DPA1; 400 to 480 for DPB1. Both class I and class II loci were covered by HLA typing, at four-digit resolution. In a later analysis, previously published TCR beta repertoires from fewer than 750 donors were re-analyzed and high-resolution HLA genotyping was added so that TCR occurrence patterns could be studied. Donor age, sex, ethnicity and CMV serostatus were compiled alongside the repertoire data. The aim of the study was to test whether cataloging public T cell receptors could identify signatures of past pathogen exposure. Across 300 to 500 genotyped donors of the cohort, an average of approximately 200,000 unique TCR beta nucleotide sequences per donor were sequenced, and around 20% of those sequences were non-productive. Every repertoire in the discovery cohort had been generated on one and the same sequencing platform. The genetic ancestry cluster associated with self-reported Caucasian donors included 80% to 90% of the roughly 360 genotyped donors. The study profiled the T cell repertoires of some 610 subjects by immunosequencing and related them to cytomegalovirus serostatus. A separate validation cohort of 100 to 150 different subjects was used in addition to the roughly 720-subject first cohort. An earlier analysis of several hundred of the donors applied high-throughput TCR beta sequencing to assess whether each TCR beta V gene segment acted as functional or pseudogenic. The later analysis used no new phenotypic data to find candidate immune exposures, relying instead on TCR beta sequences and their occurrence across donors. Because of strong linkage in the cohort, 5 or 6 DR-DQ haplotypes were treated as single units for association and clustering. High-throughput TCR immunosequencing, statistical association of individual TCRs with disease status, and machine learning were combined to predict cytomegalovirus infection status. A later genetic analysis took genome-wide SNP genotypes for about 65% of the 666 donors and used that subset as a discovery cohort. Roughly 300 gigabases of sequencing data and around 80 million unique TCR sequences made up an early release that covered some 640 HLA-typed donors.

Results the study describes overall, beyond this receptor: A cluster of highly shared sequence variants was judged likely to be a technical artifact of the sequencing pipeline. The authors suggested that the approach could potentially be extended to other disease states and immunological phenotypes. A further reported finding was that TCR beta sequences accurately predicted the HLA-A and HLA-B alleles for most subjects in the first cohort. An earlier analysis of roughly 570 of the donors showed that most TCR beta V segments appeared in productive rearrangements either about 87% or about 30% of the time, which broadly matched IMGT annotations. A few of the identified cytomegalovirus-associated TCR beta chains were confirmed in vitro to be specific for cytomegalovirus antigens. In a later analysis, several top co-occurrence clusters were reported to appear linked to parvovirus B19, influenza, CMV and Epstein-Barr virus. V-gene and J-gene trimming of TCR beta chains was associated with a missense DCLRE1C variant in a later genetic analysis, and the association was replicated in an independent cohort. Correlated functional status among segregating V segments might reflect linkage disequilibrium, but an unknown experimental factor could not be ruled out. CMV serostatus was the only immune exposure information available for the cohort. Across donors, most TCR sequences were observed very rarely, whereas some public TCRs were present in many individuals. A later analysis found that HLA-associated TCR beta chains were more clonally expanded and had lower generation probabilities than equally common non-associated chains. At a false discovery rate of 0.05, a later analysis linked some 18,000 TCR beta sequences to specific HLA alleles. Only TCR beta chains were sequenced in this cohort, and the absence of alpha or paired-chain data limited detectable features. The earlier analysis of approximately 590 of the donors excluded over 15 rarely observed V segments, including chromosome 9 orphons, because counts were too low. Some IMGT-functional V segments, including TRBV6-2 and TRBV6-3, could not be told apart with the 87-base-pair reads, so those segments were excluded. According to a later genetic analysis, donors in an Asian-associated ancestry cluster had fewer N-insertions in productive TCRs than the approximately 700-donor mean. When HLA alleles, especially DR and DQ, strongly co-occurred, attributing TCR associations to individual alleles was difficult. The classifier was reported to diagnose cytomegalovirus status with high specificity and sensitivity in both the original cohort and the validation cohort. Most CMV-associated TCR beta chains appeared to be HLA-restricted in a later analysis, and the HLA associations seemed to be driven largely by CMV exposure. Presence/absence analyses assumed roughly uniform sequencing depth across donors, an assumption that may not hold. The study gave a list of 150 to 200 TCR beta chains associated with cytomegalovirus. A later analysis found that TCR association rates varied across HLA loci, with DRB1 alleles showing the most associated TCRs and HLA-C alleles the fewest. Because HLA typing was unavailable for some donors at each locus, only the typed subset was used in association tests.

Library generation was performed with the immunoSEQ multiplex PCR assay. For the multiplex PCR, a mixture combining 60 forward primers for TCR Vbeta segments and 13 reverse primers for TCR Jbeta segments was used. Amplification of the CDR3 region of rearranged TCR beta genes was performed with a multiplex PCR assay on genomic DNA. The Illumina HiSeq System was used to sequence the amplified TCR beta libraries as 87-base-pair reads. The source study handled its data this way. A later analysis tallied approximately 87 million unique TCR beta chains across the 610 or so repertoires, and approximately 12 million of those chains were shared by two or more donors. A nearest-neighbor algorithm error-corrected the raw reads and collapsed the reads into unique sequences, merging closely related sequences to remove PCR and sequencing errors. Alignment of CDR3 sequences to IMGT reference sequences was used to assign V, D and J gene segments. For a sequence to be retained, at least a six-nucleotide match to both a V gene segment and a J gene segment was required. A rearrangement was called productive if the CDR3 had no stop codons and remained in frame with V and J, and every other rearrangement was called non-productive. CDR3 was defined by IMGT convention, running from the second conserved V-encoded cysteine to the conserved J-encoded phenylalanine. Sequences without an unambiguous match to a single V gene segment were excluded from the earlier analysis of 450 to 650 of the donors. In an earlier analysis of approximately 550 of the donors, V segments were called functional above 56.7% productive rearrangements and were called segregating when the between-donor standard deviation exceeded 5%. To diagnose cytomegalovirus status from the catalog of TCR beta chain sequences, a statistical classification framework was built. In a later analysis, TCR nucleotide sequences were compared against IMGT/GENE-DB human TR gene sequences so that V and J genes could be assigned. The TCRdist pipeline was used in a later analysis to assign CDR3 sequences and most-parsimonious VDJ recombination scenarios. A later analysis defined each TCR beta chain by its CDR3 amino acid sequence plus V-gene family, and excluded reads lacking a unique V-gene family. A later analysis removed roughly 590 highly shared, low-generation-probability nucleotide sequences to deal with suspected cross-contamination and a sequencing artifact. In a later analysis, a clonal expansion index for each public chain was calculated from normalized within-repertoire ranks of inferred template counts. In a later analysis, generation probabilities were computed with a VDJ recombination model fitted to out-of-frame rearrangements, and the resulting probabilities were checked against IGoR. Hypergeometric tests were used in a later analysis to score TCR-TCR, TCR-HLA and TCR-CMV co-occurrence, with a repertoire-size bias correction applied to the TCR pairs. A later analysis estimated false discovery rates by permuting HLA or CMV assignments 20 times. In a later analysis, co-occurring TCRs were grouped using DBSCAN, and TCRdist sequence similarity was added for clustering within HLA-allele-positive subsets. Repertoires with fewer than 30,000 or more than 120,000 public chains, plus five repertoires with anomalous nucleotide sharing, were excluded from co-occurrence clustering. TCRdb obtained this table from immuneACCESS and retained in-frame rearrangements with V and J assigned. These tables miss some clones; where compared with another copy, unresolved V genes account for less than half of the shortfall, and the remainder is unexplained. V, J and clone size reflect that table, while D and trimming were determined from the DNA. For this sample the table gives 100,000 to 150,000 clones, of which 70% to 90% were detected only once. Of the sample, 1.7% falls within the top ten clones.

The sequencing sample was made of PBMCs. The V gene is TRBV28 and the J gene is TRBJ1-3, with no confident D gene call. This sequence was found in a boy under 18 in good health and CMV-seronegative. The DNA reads TGTGCCAGCAGTTCGGGAGAGGGAAACACCATATATTTT. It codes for CASSSGEGNTIYF.